The T cell receptor (beta chain) under discussion was sequenced for a study of T cell clonotyping in hematopoietic cell transplantation. Study background: Recipient samples before transplant were obtained post-cytoreduction.

Germline V gene sequence: CDR1 MNHNS, CDR2 SASEGT. This CDR3 contains 13 residues. Trimming took off 5 bases at V and 1 base at J, with 8 bases between the two ends. The time point is: recipient sample about 28 days before transplant, after cytoreduction. Samples: about 28 days before transplant, then days 30, 100 and 180 after. General study findings and limits: Cells were unsorted, so CD4 and CD8 contributions were not separated. Pathologically expanded recipient clonotypes increased progressively from day 30 to day 180 as diversity fell.

TCRdb's table, derived via immunoSEQ multiplex PCR, lists solely in-frame clones and lacks some. The sample lists roughly 30,000 clones, about 74% occurring once. Concerning this clone: Its antigen remains unknown.

This clonotype originated in a woman aged 30 to 39 with chronic myeloid leukemia. Some clones in this sample may be carry-over from other donors' samples. The rearrangement joins TRBV6-1 to TRBJ1-1; D perhaps matches TRBD1 (5 bases). The starting material was peripheral blood mononuclear cells, obtained before stem cell transplant. Here the CDR3 DNA reads TGTGCCAGCAGTAATACAGGGAACACTGAAGCTTTCTTT. It yields the protein CASSNTGNTEAFF.